Following are 3 T cell receptor beta chains from one sample sequenced in a study of regulatory T cells in long-lasting Graves disease. CDR3 regions were amplified by Arm-PCR using iRepertoire HTBI primers to build TCR beta libraries. Each CDR3 protein gets one entry after TCRdb re-called the multiplex PCR reads with MiXCR. The sample has 350,000 to 500,000 distinct CDR3 sequences; about 16% are singletons. Time point reported: newly diagnosed GD, antithyroid drugs for less than 3 months. With RNA extracted from PBMCs as input, the TCR library was made. In addition, the sample was reused for a study of T cells in Graves' hyperthyroidism and ophthalmopathy.

The sample consisted of peripheral blood mononuclear cells (PBMCs), taken at new diagnosis, from a patient treated with antithyroid drugs. These receptors were taken from a young woman with Graves disease.

As regards this clonotype: Its ends do not fully match the called genes, so a read error is possible. The genes are TRBV12-3 or TRBV12-4 and TRBJ2-1, with 9 bases lining up with TRBD1. CDR3 length: 16 amino acids. The DNA of the CDR3 is TGTGCCAGCAGGCGACAGGGGGACCTCTCCTACAATGAGCAGTCCTTC. Its protein is CASRRQGDLSYNEQSF.

This clonotype was found a few times. The J gene is TRBJ1-1, the V gene TRBV2; the D gene is possibly TRBD1 (5 bases). The V gene lost 3 bases and the J gene lost 11 bases, with 19 bases spanning the gap. CDR3 length: 14 residues. The germline V gene encodes CDR1 SNHLY and CDR2 FYNNEI. CDR3 protein: CASSEEFSTVDAFF. The CDR3 DNA reads as TGTGCCAGCAGTGAGGAGTTCTCGACAGTAGACGCTTTCTTT.

The sample holds many counts of this clonotype. The rearrangement uses TRBV28 and TRBJ1-2, with TRBD1 identical over 8 bases. Germline-derived CDR1 and CDR2 are MDHEN and SYDVKM. Germline trimming cut 4 bases from V and 5 bases from J; bases unmatched to any gene: 12. The CDR3 length is 16 residues. The CDR3 DNA reads as TGTGCCAGCAGTTCACCGGGACAGGCGAACAGTTATGGCTACACCTTC. Translation gives CASSSPGQANSYGYTF.